One and the same sample provided the 18 T cell receptor beta chains below, sequenced in a study of CD8 T cells in ankylosing spondylitis (dated by TCRdb to the late 2010s). The study at large found these results: Blood from ankylosing spondylitis patients appeared to be characterized by a TCR beta motif made up of seven or eight highly homologous amino acid variants.

Their recognized antigens are unknown. The library was made by 5' RACE. Instrument used: Illumina HiSeq 2500. The public reads were run again by TCRdb, first through fastp at Q25 and then through MiXCR, and only productive beta chains were kept. Records with the same CDR3 protein are collapsed into one entry carrying the most frequent genes and DNA. This sample comprises under 550,000 distinct CDR3 sequences, roughly 26% of them detected only once. The biggest ten clones account for roughly 0.8% of the sample. Sample: blood, either unsorted or a sorted T cell fraction (not recorded which). These receptors were obtained from a male donor with ankylosing spondylitis.

CDR3 DNA sequence: TGCGCCAGCAGCGCCTATAGTATTCCCGAGGAGCTGTTTTTT. Translation: CASSAYSIPEELFF. The V gene is TRBV5-1, the J gene TRBJ2-2; D is ambiguous. This CDR3 has 14 residues. CDR1 and CDR2 (germline): SGHRS, YFSETQ. V was trimmed by 4 bases and J by 10 bases, leaving 17 bases between them.

Concerning this clonotype itself: Since no conserved phenylalanine or tryptophan closes the CDR3, a read error is the likely cause. This chain connects TRBV9 to TRBJ2-3; TRBD2 is a possible D gene (5 bases). Germline CDR1 reads SGDLS; CDR2 reads YYNGEE. The CDR3 has 14 residues. V was clipped by 2 bases and J by 3 bases, with 10 bases between them. The CDR3 DNA reads as TGTGCCAGCAGCGTCGAGGGCATGACAGATACGCAGTATTCT. Encoded protein: CASSVEGMTDTQYS.

The table lists this clonotype with a few counts. This chain uses TRBV11-3 with TRBJ1-1; a weak D match, TRBD1 (5 bases). CDR1 and CDR2 (germline): SGHNT, YENEEA. This CDR3 is 14 amino acids long. Deletions cut 5 bases from V and 4 bases from J, with 14 bases between. The CDR3 region has the DNA TGTGCCAGCAGCGGGCAGGGTCCGAGCACTGAAGCTTTCTTT. It is translated as CASSGQGPSTEAFF.

This rearrangement joins TRBV7-2 to TRBJ2-5, with 8 bases that match TRBD2. CDR1 and CDR2 (germline): SGHTA, FQGNSA. The CDR3 sequence is 16 residues long. V gave up 4 bases and J gave up 5 bases; unmatched junction bases: 12. CDR3 nucleotides: TGTGCCAGCAGCTCTCATCAGCGGGAGATGAAGGAGACCCAGTACTTC. Translated: CASSSHQREMKETQYF.

This clonotype came up a few times. The rearrangement joins TRBV4-2 to TRBJ2-2; D unresolved. The CDR3 extends over 17 amino acids. Germline V gene sequence: CDR1 LGHNA, CDR2 YNFKEQ. The V gene lost 4 bases and the J gene lost 5 bases, with 20 bases spanning the gap. This CDR3 reads CASSRTVAVRLTGELFF. The CDR3 bases are TGTGCCAGCAGCCGCACTGTGGCGGTTCGCTTAACCGGGGAGCTGTTTTTT.

The genes are TRBV20-1 and TRBJ2-5; TRBD2 matches at 11 bases. CDR3 length equals 13 residues. Germline CDR1 DFQATT, CDR2 SNEGSKA (reference sequence). V lost 5 bases, J lost 4 bases, and 3 bases stayed unmatched. CDR3 DNA sequence: TGCAGTGCTCCGGGACTAGCGGTAGAGACCCAGTACTTC. It translates to CSAPGLAVETQYF.

This clonotype appeared a few times. The chain recombines TRBV13 with TRBJ2-1, with 8 nucleotides matching TRBD2. This CDR3 has 18 residues. CDR1 and CDR2 (germline): PRHDT, FYEKMQ (reference sequence). With 5 bases clipped from V and 3 bases from J, the junction kept 15 bases outside the gene matches. The CDR3 loop reads CASSRRLVYSGVYNEQFF. The CDR3 region has the DNA TGTGCCAGCAGCCGACGACTAGTTTATAGCGGGGTCTACAATGAGCAGTTCTTC.

This clonotype was observed a few times. The rearrangement uses TRBV2 and TRBJ1-2; no definite D call. Germline-derived CDR1 and CDR2 are SNHLY and FYNNEI. V was shortened by 5 bases and J by 2 bases, with 15 bases between the two germline ends. The CDR3 has 15 residues. DNA for the CDR3: TGTGCCAGCAGTACCGCAAGTACTCAAAACTATGGCTACACCTTC. Its translation is CASSTASTQNYGYTF.

This clonotype occurred a few times. The chain employs TRBV7-2 and TRBJ2-1, with 10 positions matching TRBD2. Looked up from germline, CDR1 is SGHTA and CDR2 is FQGNSA. V lost 5 bases and J lost 4; bases outside the gene matches: 8. This CDR3 spans 16 amino acids. DNA of the CDR3: TGTGCCAGCAGCAGACTAATAGCGGGGGGATACAATGAGCAGTTCTTC. This sequence encodes CASSRLIAGGYNEQFF.

This clonotype has more than one count but fewer than ten. The chain links TRBV18 to TRBJ1-1; possibly TRBD1 for D (6 bases). The CDR3 has 13 residues. Germline CDR1 and CDR2: KGHSH and LQKENI. The V and J ends lost 3 bases and 6 bases respectively, with 11 bases between them. The CDR3 DNA is TGTGCCAGCTCACCTGGGACAACCGCTGAAGCTTTCTTT. This gives the protein CASSPGTTAEAFF. Together with reference TRBV18 and TRBJ1-1, the CDR3 gives the full variable domain: NAGVMQNPRHLVRRRGQEARLRCSPMKGHSHVYWYRQLPEEGLKFMVYLQKENIIDESGMPKERFSAEFPKEGPSILRIQQVVRGDSAAYFCASSPGTTAEAFFGQGTRLTVV.

This clonotype was observed a handful of times. J is TRBJ1-3 and V is TRBV4-1; TRBD1 might be the D (6 bases). The CDR3 has 17 residues. V lost 1 base and J lost 4, with 17 bases in between. The germline CDR1 and CDR2 sequences are MGHRA and YSYEKL. CDR3 sequence: CASSQVAGTSSGNTIYF. CDR3 DNA: TGCGCCAGCAGCCAAGTTGCTGGGACATCGTCGGGAAACACCATATATTTT.

J is TRBJ1-2 and V is TRBV20-1, with 11 positions matching TRBD1. The CDR3 is 14 residues long. The germline CDR1 and CDR2 sequences are DFQATT and SNEGSKA (reference sequence). J lost 13 bases, V lost 5 bases, and 15 bases had no gene match. The CDR3 reads CSALQDRGPSRGTF. The CDR3 coding sequence is TGCAGTGCTCTCCAGGACAGGGGGCCTTCAAGGGGCACCTTC.

J is TRBJ1-6 and V is TRBV12-3 or TRBV12-4, with 7 nucleotides matching TRBD1. This CDR3 region has 14 residues. V lost 8 bases, J lost 7 bases, and 8 bases stayed unmatched. The CDR3: CASRGGAVNSPLHF. CDR3 nucleotides: TGTGCCAGCCGAGGGGGCGCGGTAAATTCACCCCTCCACTTT.

As concerns this clonotype: A junction end diverges from the germline sequence, so it may reflect a read error. The V call is TRBV12-3 or TRBV12-4, the J call TRBJ1-1, with D tentatively TRBD1 (5 bases). The CDR3 is made up of 14 amino acids. The CDR3 loop reads CASSPRQTNTEVFF. The CDR3 DNA reads as TGTGCCAGCAGCCCCCGACAGACGAACACTGAAGTTTTCTTT.

J is TRBJ2-5 and V is TRBV10-3; D gene unclear. The CDR3 totals 14 residues. Trimming cost V 3 bases and J 2 bases, with 10 bases left between them. In germline, CDR1 is ENHRY, CDR2 SYGVKD. The CDR3 sequence: CAISEDAAQETQYF. In DNA form, the CDR3 reads TGTGCCATCAGTGAAGACGCGGCTCAAGAGACCCAGTACTTC.

V is TRBV5-1 and J is TRBJ2-1; the match to TRBD2 covers 14 bases. The CDR3 is 16 amino acids. Trimming removed 5 bases from V and 8 bases from J; junction bases left unmatched: 9. Germline CDR1 and CDR2: SGHRS and YFSETQ. DNA of the CDR3: TGCGCCAGCAGTTACGACCCGGGACTAGCGGGAGATGAGCAGTTCTTC. It translates to CASSYDPGLAGDEQFF.

This clonotype was observed a few times. This CDR3 is CAISATPSSYNEQFF. For the CDR3, the DNA is TGTGCCATCAGTGCGACCCCGAGCTCCTACAATGAGCAGTTCTTC. The chain joins TRBV10-3 to TRBJ2-1; D gene unclear. The CDR3 runs 15 residues. CDR1 is ENHRY and CDR2 is SYGVKD in the germline V gene. Trimming took 4 bases from V and 0 from J, leaving 10 bases between them.

This clonotype was counted only a few times. CDR3 sequence: CASSEVQLTYNEQFF. For the CDR3, the DNA is TGTGCCAGCAGTGAAGTCCAACTAACTTACAATGAGCAGTTCTTC. The J gene is TRBJ2-1, the V gene TRBV2, with D unclear. V lost 1 base, J lost 4 bases, and 11 bases lay in between. Germline lookup yields CDR1 SNHLY and CDR2 FYNNEI. This CDR3 is 15 amino acids long. The full variable domain, in which reference TRBV2 and TRBJ2-1 provide the parts outside the CDR3, is EPEVTQTPSHQVTQMGQEVILRCVPISNHLYFYWYRQILGQKVEFLVSFYNNEISEKSEIFDDQFSVERPDGSNFTLKIRSTKLEDSAMYFCASSEVQLTYNEQFFGPGTRLTVL.